The 6 T cell receptor beta chains given below trace back to one sample, sequenced in a study of T cells in tumors after PD-1 blockade. TCRdb's copy holds only in-frame clones and misses some; the assay was immunoSEQ multiplex PCR. Among about 33,000 clones, over 75% were seen once, and the ten largest hold under 50%. Sequencing used PBMCs, obtained before anti-PD-1 treatment. These receptors were collected from a human donor with basal cell carcinoma.

The chain couples TRBV4-3 to TRBJ2-6; D is ambiguous. CDR1 LGHNA and CDR2 YSLEER come from the germline V gene. Trimming removed 3 bases from V and 1 base from J, with 7 bases in between. This CDR3 has 15 residues. The CDR3 loop is CASSQGTSGANVLTF. CDR3 bases: TGCGCCAGCAGCCAGGGTACGTCTGGGGCCAACGTCCTGACTTTC.

This chain uses TRBV7-2 with TRBJ2-3; TRBD2 is a possible D gene (6 bases). The ends were cut back, 3 bases at V and 6 bases at J, with 13 bases in the middle. This CDR3 region has 14 residues. The V gene's germline CDR1 is SGHTA and CDR2 FQGNSA. The CDR3 DNA sequence: TGTGCCAGCAGCTTGGGTATTGGAGGGGATACGCAGTATTTT. Encoded protein: CASSLGIGGDTQYF.

V usage is TRBV15 and J usage is TRBJ2-3; D is ambiguous. The CDR3 covers 16 residues. Trimming left V 4 bases short and J 1 base short, with 15 bases between. Germline loops: CDR1 LNHNV, CDR2 YYDKDF (reference sequence). This CDR3 reads CATSTDYTRRTDTQYF. The CDR3 nucleotides read TGTGCCACCAGCACCGATTACACAAGGCGCACAGATACGCAGTATTTT.

The V call is TRBV7-2, the J call TRBJ2-1, with 10 positions matching TRBD2. The CDR3 runs to 15 residues. The J segment lost 7 bases and the V segment lost 1 base, leaving 4 bases of the junction unmatched. Germline CDR1 and CDR2: SGHTA and FQGNSA. The CDR3 sequence is CASSLVASGGNEQFF. CDR3 nucleotides: TGTGCCAGCAGCTTAGTGGCTAGCGGGGGTAATGAGCAGTTCTTC.

The chain is built from TRBV9 and TRBJ2-5, with D tentatively TRBD2 (6 bases). Matching the DNA end better, TRBJ2-7 makes the J call doubtful. CDR1 and CDR2 from the germline V gene are SGDLS and YYNGEE. This CDR3 is built from 15 residues. The CDR3 loop is CASSRLDTVSYEQYF. DNA of the CDR3: TGTGCCAGCAGCCGACTAGACACCGTATCTTACGAGCAGTACTTC.

The chain employs TRBV7-3 and TRBJ2-5; D ambiguous. Germline V gene data show CDR1 as SGHTA and CDR2 as FQGTGA. The CDR3 has 15 residues. V was cut by 3 bases and J by 5 bases, with 16 bases left in between. CDR3 nucleotides: TGTGCCAGCAGCTTTGGAATCCAGTTGGGGGAGACCCAGTACTTC. Protein product: CASSFGIQLGETQYF.